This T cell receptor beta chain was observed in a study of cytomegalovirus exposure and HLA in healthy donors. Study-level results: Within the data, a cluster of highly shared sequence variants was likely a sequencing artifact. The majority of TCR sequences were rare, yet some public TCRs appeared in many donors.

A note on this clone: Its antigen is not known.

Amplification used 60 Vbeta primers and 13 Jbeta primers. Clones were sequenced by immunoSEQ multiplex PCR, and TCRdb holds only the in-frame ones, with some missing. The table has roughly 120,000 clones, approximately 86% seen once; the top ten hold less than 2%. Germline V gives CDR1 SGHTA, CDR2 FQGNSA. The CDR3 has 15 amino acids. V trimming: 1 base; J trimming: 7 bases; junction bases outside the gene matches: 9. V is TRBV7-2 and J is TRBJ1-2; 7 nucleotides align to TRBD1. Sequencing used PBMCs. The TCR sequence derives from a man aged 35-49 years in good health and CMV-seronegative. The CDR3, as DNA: TGTGCCAGCAGCTTAGTAGCAGGGGGAGTAGGTGGCTACACCTTC. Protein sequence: CASSLVAGGVGGYTF.